The 16 T cell receptor beta chains below were found in one sample sequenced in a study of T cells expressing NK-cell markers (dated by TCRdb to the early 2020s). Receptors were amplified or captured by 5' RACE. TCRdb names Illumina HiSeq 2000 as the instrument used. After the reads were reprocessed by TCRdb, one entry was made per CDR3 protein sequence, with no DNA. The sample table gives about 120,000 distinct CDR3 sequences. Of the sample, about 18% is held by the ten largest clones. Sample: blood T cells: a sorted CD56 or NKG2C T cell subset, CD4+ or CD8+ T cells, or bulk PBMC T cells (not recorded which). The receptors shown here come from a woman between 18 and 70 years old in good health.

This chain connects TRBV9 to TRBJ1-2; TCRdb designates TRBD1, a call that cannot be tested without DNA. The CDR3 has 14 amino acids. Germline V gene data show CDR1 as SGDLS and CDR2 as YYNGEE. This CDR3 reads CASGLFGGGDGYTF.

The chain carries TRBV7-9 and TRBJ2-5; TCRdb designates TRBD1, a call that cannot be tested without DNA. In germline, CDR1 is SEHNR, CDR2 FQNEAQ (reference sequence). The CDR3 sequence is 15 residues long. The CDR3 sequence is CASSLRTGHQETQYF. The full variable domain, its missing parts supplied by reference TRBV7-9 and TRBJ2-5, is DTGVSQNPRHKITKRGQNVTFRCDPISEHNRLYWYRQTLGQGPEFLTYFQNEAQLEKSRLLSDRFSAERPKGSFSTLEIQRTEQGDSAMYLCASSLRTGHQETQYFGPGTRLLVL.

This chain joins TRBV29-1 and TRBJ1-2. This CDR3 has 11 amino acids. CDR1 is SQVTM and CDR2 is ANQGSEA in the germline V gene. The CDR3 loop is CSVEYSYGYTF.

The V call is TRBV27, the J call TRBJ1-2. Per the germline V gene, CDR1 is MNHEY and CDR2 is SMNVEV (reference sequence). There are 12 residues in the CDR3. The CDR3 sequence: CASRSRVDGYTF.

The V and J genes are TRBV3-1 and TRBJ2-7. Germline V gene sequence: CDR1 LGHDT, CDR2 YNNKEL (reference sequence). The CDR3 consists of 13 residues. CDR3 loop: CASSHGVFYEQYF.

The genes are TRBV20-1 and TRBJ2-7; TCRdb proposes TRBD2, but this gene call is untestable without DNA. Per the germline V gene, CDR1 is DFQATT and CDR2 is SNEGSKA (reference sequence). CDR3 length: 13 residues. The CDR3 spells CSARGTSDYEQYF.

The gene calls are TRBV5-6 and TRBJ2-5; TCRdb's D gene call, TRBD2, goes unchecked for lack of DNA. The CDR3 covers 19 residues. CDR1 is SGHDT and CDR2 is YYEEEE in the germline V gene. The CDR3 sequence: CASSLGLSGGLALQETQYF.

The rearrangement uses TRBV7-8 and TRBJ2-1. CDR1 and CDR2 from the germline V gene are SGHVS and FQNEAQ. This CDR3 has 13 amino acids. This chain's CDR3 is CASSSENPNEQFF.

The chain has TRBV6-2 or TRBV6-3 and TRBJ2-1; TCRdb names TRBD1, which stays unverified in the absence of DNA. This CDR3 is built from 14 residues. Germline values: CDR1 MNHEY, CDR2 SVGEGT. The CDR3 protein is CASSATGTINEQFF.

CDR3 region: CASSPGPEADTQYF. The chain uses TRBV4-3 and TRBJ2-3; TCRdb proposes TRBD2, but this gene call is untestable without DNA. The CDR3 runs 14 residues. Per the germline V gene, CDR1 is LGHNA and CDR2 is YSLEER.

The genes are TRBV5-6 and TRBJ2-7; without DNA, the TCRdb call of TRBD1 cannot be checked. The CDR3 is 14 amino acids. Germline values: CDR1 SGHDT, CDR2 YYEEEE. Here the CDR3 reads CASSPVALLNEQYF.

The chain links TRBV28 to TRBJ2-1. CDR1 and CDR2 from the germline V gene are MDHEN and SYDVKM. The CDR3 spans 14 residues. The CDR3 sequence: CASSFTNSYNEQFF.

The chain uses TRBV27 and TRBJ2-1; without DNA, the TCRdb call of TRBD2 cannot be checked. This CDR3 region has 14 residues. CDR1 is MNHEY, CDR2 SMNVEV, per germline (reference sequence). The chain's CDR3 is CASSYPGTNNEQFF.

The chain uses TRBV20-1 and TRBJ2-3; TCRdb reports TRBD1, a call that lacks DNA to check it against. The CDR3 length is 16 residues. Germline V lookup: CDR1 DFQATT, CDR2 SNEGSKA (reference sequence). CDR3 region: CSAQGERGGDTDTQYF.

This chain joins TRBV12-5 and TRBJ2-1; as DNA is missing, the TRBD2 call by TCRdb cannot be tested. This CDR3 has 16 residues. Germline V gives CDR1 LGHNT, CDR2 FRNRAP. The CDR3 region is CASGLPPSGGNAEQFF.

The chain couples TRBV6-1 to TRBJ2-2; TCRdb names TRBD1, which stays unverified in the absence of DNA. Germline V gene lookup returns CDR1 MNHNS and CDR2 SASEGT. The CDR3 covers 15 residues. CDR3: CASPGARGDTGELFF.